Described below is a single TCR beta chain sequence and its context. The antigen is not known. These data originate in a study of T cell repertoires in cytomegalovirus infection. Overall study context: Well-studied HLA-B-restricted CMV epitopes were used in the study alongside recently identified HLA-C-restricted ones. Evidence of both CMV infection and a matching HLA type came from public TCR beta signatures. Study-level findings and limits: Cumulated frequencies of public TCR beta families served to identify carriers of CMV plus the relevant HLA. The ex vivo response showed dominance by HLA-C-restricted CMV-specific TCR beta clonotypes.

TCRdb re-called the reads with MiXCR, one entry per CDR3 protein. The table includes 830,000 or so distinct CDR3 sequences, 30% to 35% detected once. V was cut by 2 bases and J by 0 bases, with 11 bases left in between. From germline, CDR1 is LNHDA and CDR2 SQIVND (reference sequence). There are 16 residues in the CDR3. Sample: cultured CD8+ T cells from PBMCs, taken from culture after CMV antigen stimulation. The sequence derives from a human donor in good health (CMV status not recorded). Some clones in this sample may be carry-over from other donors' samples. This rearrangement joins TRBV19 to TRBJ2-4; D uncertain. CDR3 amino acids: CASSISSTLAKNIQYF. CDR3 in DNA: TGTGCCAGTAGTATATCGTCAACTCTAGCCAAAAACATTCAGTACTTC.